This T cell receptor (beta chain) was recovered during a study of Graves' ophthalmopathy and Graves' hyperthyroidism. This clonotype was counted ten times or more. Germline CDR1 and CDR2: SGHVS and FQNEAQ. Trimming removed 8 bases from V and 3 bases from J; junction bases left unmatched: 7. The length of the CDR3 is 14 residues. As the template, RNA transcripts were used to amplify TCR beta CDR3 regions. An initial RT-PCR round employing HTBI primers preceded a second-round multiplex PCR. TCRdb used MiXCR to reprocess the multiplex PCR reads, holding one entry per CDR3 protein. The sample lists around 340,000 distinct CDR3 sequences, around a sixth occurring once.

The sequence derives from an adult man with Graves' ophthalmopathy. The sequenced sample consisted of peripheral blood. The rearrangement links TRBV7-8 to TRBJ2-7; 10 bases fit TRBD1. The CDR3 here is CASRKGQGNYEQYF. CDR3 DNA sequence: TGTGCCAGCCGGAAGGGACAGGGGAACTACGAGCAGTACTTC.